The 18 T cell receptor beta chains below come from one sample, sequenced in a study of CD8+ T cells in alopecia areata. Treatment defined: oral pan-JAK inhibitor, 5-10 mg twice daily. Extracted RNA was reverse transcribed into cDNA, the sequencing template. Profiling relied on immunoSEQ multiplex PCR, and the TCRdb table lists in-frame clones only, not all of them. The sample has about 120,000 clones, around three fifths seen once; the top ten hold roughly 3.5%. Source: CD4+ T cells sorted from blood, taken at week 24, from a patient treated with tofacitinib. These receptors were obtained from a human donor with alopecia areata.

The CDR3 reads CASSQEQGRGTEAFF. CDR3 DNA: TGTGCCAGCAGCCAAGAACAGGGACGGGGCACTGAAGCTTTCTTT. The genes are TRBV14 and TRBJ1-1; perhaps TRBD1 as D (6 bases). The CDR3 totals 15 residues. V lost 0 bases, J lost 4 bases, and 12 bases lay in between. The germline gives CDR1 SGHDN, CDR2 FVKESK. The full variable domain, with the rest looked up from reference TRBV14 and TRBJ1-1, is EAGVTQFPSHSVIEKGQTVTLRCDPISGHDNLYWYRRVMGKEIKFLLHFVKESKQDESGMPNNRFLAERTGGTYSTLKVQPAELEDSGVYFCASSQEQGRGTEAFFGQGTRLTVV.

The V gene is TRBV5-1, the J gene TRBJ2-3; possible D gene TRBD2, 6 bases. The CDR3 has 16 residues. Looked up from germline, CDR1 is SGHRS and CDR2 is YFSETQ. Trimming took off 0 bases at V and 0 bases at J, with 11 bases between the two ends. CDR3: CASSLAGGASTDTQYF. CDR3 DNA sequence: TGCGCCAGCAGCTTGGCAGGCGGGGCTAGCACAGATACGCAGTATTTT. Full variable domain (rest looked up from reference TRBV5-1 and TRBJ2-3): KAGVTQTPRYLIKTRGQQVTLSCSPISGHRSVSWYQQTPGQGLQFLFEYFSETQRNKGNFPGRFSGRQFSNSRSEMNVSTLELGDSALYLCASSLAGGASTDTQYFGPGTRLTVL.

The chain couples TRBV10-3 to TRBJ1-1; 9 positions agree with TRBD1. V lost 7 bases to trimming and J lost 8 bases; unmatched junction nucleotides: 8. CDR3 size: 13 residues. Germline V gene data show CDR1 as ENHRY and CDR2 as SYGVKD. The CDR3 sequence: CAITLGQGREAFF. The CDR3 DNA is TGTGCCATCACCCTGGGACAGGGACGGGAAGCTTTCTTT.

The V call is TRBV7-9, the J call TRBJ1-1; D remains unclear. The CDR3 is 15 amino acids. Per germline, CDR1 SEHNR and CDR2 FQNEAQ (reference sequence). V lost 10 bases and J 1 base, leaving 19 bases between the germline ends. CDR3 protein: CANHIEVVKNTEAFF. CDR3 nucleotide sequence: TGTGCCAACCATATAGAGGTGGTGAAGAACACTGAAGCTTTCTTT.

The chain is built from TRBV4-1 and TRBJ2-7; 7 bases are shared with TRBD2. V lost 1 base and J lost 5; bases outside the gene matches: 8. CDR1 and CDR2 (germline): MGHRA, YSYEKL. This CDR3 spans 15 amino acids. CDR3 protein: CASSQGLTSFHEQYF. As DNA, the CDR3 is TGCGCCAGCAGCCAAGGCCTGACTAGCTTCCACGAGCAGTACTTC.

V and J are TRBV18 and TRBJ1-5; a weak D match, TRBD1 (5 bases). The length of the CDR3 is 14 residues. Germline CDR1 is KGHSH and CDR2 is LQKENI. Trimming stripped 2 bases from V and 9 bases from J, with 14 bases between. In nucleotides, the CDR3 is TGTGCCAGCTCACCAGGACAAGGAGTCGGGCCCCAGCATTTT. The encoded protein is CASSPGQGVGPQHF. Together with reference TRBV18 and TRBJ1-5, the CDR3 gives the full variable domain: NAGVMQNPRHLVRRRGQEARLRCSPMKGHSHVYWYRQLPEEGLKFMVYLQKENIIDESGMPKERFSAEFPKEGPSILRIQQVVRGDSAAYFCASSPGQGVGPQHFGDGTRLSIL.

This clone has only one observation. The chain carries TRBV11-2 and TRBJ2-7; tentative D call: TRBD1 (5 bases). Trimming stripped 4 bases from V and 3 bases from J, with 16 bases between. CDR3 length: 15 residues. Germline CDR1 SGHAT, CDR2 FQNNGV. The CDR3, as DNA: TGTGCCAGCAGCTCCCTTGGGGCCAGGCTCTACGAGCAGTACTTC. It yields the protein CASSSLGARLYEQYF. Looking up the rest from reference TRBV11-2 and TRBJ2-7 gives the full variable domain: EAGVAQSPRYKIIEKRQSVAFWCNPISGHATLYWYQQILGQGPKLLIQFQNNGVVDDSQLPKDRFSAERLKGVDSTLKIQPAKLEDSAVYLCASSSLGARLYEQYFGPGTRLTVT.

This chain joins TRBV19 and TRBJ1-1; D unresolved. The length of the CDR3 is 16 residues. Germline CDR1 is LNHDA and CDR2 is SQIVND (reference sequence). Trimming pared 8 bases from V and 0 bases from J, leaving 19 bases between. CDR3 sequence: CASSSPWRGLNTEAFF. In DNA form, the CDR3 reads TGTGCCAGTTCGAGCCCTTGGCGTGGCCTGAACACTGAAGCTTTCTTT. Full variable domain (rest looked up from reference TRBV19 and TRBJ1-1): DGGITQSPKYLFRKEGQNVTLSCEQNLNHDAMYWYRQDPGQGLRLIYYSQIVNDFQKGDIAEGYSVSREKKESFPLTVTSAQKNPTAFYLCASSSPWRGLNTEAFFGQGTRLTVV.

The rearrangement links TRBV30 to TRBJ2-3; tentative D call: TRBD2 (6 bases). V lost 5 bases, J lost 6 bases, and 12 bases lay in between. The CDR3 spans 12 residues. CDR1 and CDR2 (germline): GTSNPN, SVGIG (reference sequence). Here the CDR3 DNA reads TGTGCCTGGGATGTTGGGGGGGATACGCAGTATTTT. Its translation is CAWDVGGDTQYF. Together with reference TRBV30 and TRBJ2-3, the CDR3 gives the full variable domain: SQTIHQWPATLVQPVGSPLSLECTVEGTSNPNLYWYRQAAGRGLQLLFYSVGIGQISSEVPQNLSASRPQDRQFILSSKKLLLSDSGFYLCAWDVGGDTQYFGPGTRLTVL.

This chain joins TRBV7-3 and TRBJ2-1; no reliable D call. The germline gives CDR1 SGHTA, CDR2 FQGTGA. This CDR3 spans 13 amino acids. Trimming removed 6 bases from V and 5 bases from J, with 11 bases in between. CDR3 DNA: TGTGCCAGCAGTCTTTCCAATGACAATGAGCAGTTCTTC. Translated: CASSLSNDNEQFF.

In its sample, this clone was seen once. The chain has TRBV9 and TRBJ2-1; D gene uncertain. Germline V gene lookup returns CDR1 SGDLS and CDR2 YYNGEE. CDR3 size: 14 residues. V was clipped by 6 bases and J by 0 bases, with 10 bases between them. CDR3 loop: CASNRMGSYNEQFF. The DNA of the CDR3 is TGTGCCAGCAACCGGATGGGCTCCTACAATGAGCAGTTCTTC.

The rearrangement uses TRBV30 and TRBJ2-1, with D possibly matching TRBD2 (6 bases). Germline CDR1 GTSNPN, CDR2 SVGIG (reference sequence). The CDR3 covers 14 residues. V dropped 5 bases and J dropped 9 bases, with 20 bases sitting between them. The CDR3 loop reads CAWATSSGWFEQFF. CDR3 DNA sequence: TGTGCCTGGGCGACTTCCAGCGGGTGGTTTGAGCAGTTCTTC.

This clone has a handful of counts. This rearrangement joins TRBV30 to TRBJ1-2; D call uncertain. Trimming removed 0 bases from V and 6 bases from J, with 11 bases in between. Germline V gene sequence: CDR1 GTSNPN, CDR2 SVGIG (reference sequence). This CDR3 contains 13 residues. CDR3 coding DNA: TGTGCCTGGAGTGTTGGAACAGACAATGGCTACACCTTC. It is translated as CAWSVGTDNGYTF.

The chain carries TRBV2 and TRBJ2-7; D gene ambiguous. The CDR3 runs to 10 residues. With 4 bases removed from V and 2 bases from J, the gap between germline ends came to 0 bases. Per the germline V gene, CDR1 is SNHLY and CDR2 is FYNNEI. CDR3 protein: CASSAYEQYF. The CDR3 coding sequence is TGTGCCAGCAGTGCCTACGAGCAGTACTTC.

This clone was detected only once. The chain is built from TRBV2 and TRBJ2-5; the match to TRBD2 covers 9 bases. V shed 4 bases, J shed 3 bases, and the junction held 9 bases outside the gene matches. Germline-derived CDR1 and CDR2 are SNHLY and FYNNEI. CDR3 length equals 16 residues. CDR3 DNA sequence: TGTGCCAGCAGTGTTACGCGCGGGGGGGGAAAAGAGACCCAGTACTTC. Translating gives CASSVTRGGGKETQYF.

The rearrangement links TRBV5-1 to TRBJ2-5, with D uncertain. Germline assignment: CDR1 SGHRS and CDR2 YFSETQ. Trimming left V 0 bases short and J 1 base short, with 7 bases between. The CDR3 length is 14 residues. The CDR3 DNA sequence: TGCGCCAGCAGCTTGGGGCGGACCCAAGAGACCCAGTACTTC. It translates to CASSLGRTQETQYF.

This clone occurred a few times. V usage is TRBV5-6 and J usage is TRBJ2-5; TRBD2 matches 7 bases. The CDR3 covers 18 residues. CDR1 SGHDT and CDR2 YYEEEE come from the germline V gene. V trimming: 3 bases; J trimming: 2 bases; junction bases outside the gene matches: 16. The CDR3: CASSSIRFSGRLQETQYF. CDR3 DNA: TGTGCCAGCAGCTCGATCCGCTTTAGCGGGCGACTTCAAGAGACCCAGTACTTC.

This clone turned up a few times. The V call is TRBV2, the J call TRBJ1-5; D unresolved. CDR1 is SNHLY, CDR2 FYNNEI, per germline. The CDR3 contains 12 residues. The ends were cut back, 8 bases at V and 9 bases at J, with 14 bases in the middle. The CDR3 DNA reads TGTGCCAGCTCTCTCCGGGAAGGGCCCCAGCATTTT. It is translated as CASSLREGPQHF.